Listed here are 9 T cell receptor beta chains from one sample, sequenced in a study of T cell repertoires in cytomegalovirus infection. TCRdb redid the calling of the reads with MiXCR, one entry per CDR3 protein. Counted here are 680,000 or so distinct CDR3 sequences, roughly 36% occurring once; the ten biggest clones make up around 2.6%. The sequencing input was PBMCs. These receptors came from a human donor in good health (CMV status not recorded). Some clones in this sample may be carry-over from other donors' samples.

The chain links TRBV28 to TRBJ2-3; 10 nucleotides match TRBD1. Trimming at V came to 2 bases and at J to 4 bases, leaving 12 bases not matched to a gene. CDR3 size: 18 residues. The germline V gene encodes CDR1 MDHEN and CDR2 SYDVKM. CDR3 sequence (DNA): TGTGCCAGCAGTTTACCCGAGACAGGGGGCGTAGATCCAGATACGCAGTATTTT. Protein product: CASSLPETGGVDPDTQYF. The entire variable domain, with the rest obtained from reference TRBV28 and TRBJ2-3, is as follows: DVKVTQSSRYLVKRTGEKVFLECVQDMDHENMFWYRQDPGLGLRLIYFSYDVKMKEKGDIPEGYSVSREKKERFSLILESASTNQTSMYLCASSLPETGGVDPDTQYFGPGTRLTVL.

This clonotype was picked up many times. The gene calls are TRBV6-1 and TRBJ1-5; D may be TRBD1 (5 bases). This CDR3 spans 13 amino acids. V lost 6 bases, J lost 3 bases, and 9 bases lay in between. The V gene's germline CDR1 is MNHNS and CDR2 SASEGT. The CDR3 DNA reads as TGTGCCAGCAGGCAGGGTCCCAATCAGCCCCAGCATTTT. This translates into CASRQGPNQPQHF.

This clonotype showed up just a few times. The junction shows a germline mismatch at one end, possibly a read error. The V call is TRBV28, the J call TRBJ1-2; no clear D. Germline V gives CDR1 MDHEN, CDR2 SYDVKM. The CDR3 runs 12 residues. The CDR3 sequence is CASSLFNYGYTF. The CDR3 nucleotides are TGTGCCAGCAGCTTATTTAACTATGGCTACACCTTC.

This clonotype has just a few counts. The CDR3 sequence is CATLAVDTQYF. As DNA, the CDR3 is TGTGCCACTTTAGCGGTAGATACGCAGTATTTT. The V and J genes are TRBV6-1 and TRBJ2-3; D possibly corresponds to TRBD2 (6 bases). The CDR3 totals 11 residues. V gave up 10 bases and J gave up 5 bases, with 10 bases separating them. CDR1 and CDR2 from the germline V gene are MNHNS and SASEGT.

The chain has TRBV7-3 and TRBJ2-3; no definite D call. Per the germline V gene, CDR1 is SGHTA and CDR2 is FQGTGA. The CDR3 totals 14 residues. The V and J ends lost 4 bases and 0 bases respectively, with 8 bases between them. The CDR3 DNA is TGTGCCAGCAGCTCGGTTCCGAGCACAGATACGCAGTATTTT. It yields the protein CASSSVPSTDTQYF.

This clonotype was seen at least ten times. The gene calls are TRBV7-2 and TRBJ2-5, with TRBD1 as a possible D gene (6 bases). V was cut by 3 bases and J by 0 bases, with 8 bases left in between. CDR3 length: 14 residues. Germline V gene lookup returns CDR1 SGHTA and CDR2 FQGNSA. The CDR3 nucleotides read TGTGCCAGCAGCTTGAGGACAGACCAAGAGACCCAGTACTTC. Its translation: CASSLRTDQETQYF.

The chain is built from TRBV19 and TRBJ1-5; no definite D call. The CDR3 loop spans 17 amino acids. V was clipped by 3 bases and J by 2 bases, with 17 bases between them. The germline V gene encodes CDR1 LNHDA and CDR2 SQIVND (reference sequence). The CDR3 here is CASSIFKRASGNQPQHF. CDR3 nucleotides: TGTGCCAGTAGTATTTTTAAAAGGGCGTCTGGCAATCAGCCCCAGCATTTT.

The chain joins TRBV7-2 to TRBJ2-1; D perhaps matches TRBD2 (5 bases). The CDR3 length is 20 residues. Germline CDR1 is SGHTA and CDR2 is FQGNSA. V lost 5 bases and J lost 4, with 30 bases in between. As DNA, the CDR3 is TGTGCCAGCAGCCTGAGGGTGGTGAAGAGTCTAATCCTACCATACAATGAGCAGTTCTTC. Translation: CASSLRVVKSLILPYNEQFF. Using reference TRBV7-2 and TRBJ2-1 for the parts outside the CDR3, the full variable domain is GAGVSQSPSNKVTEKGKDVELRCDPISGHTALYWYRQSLGQGLEFLIYFQGNSAPDKSGLPSDRFSAERTGGSVSTLTIQRTQQEDSAVYLCASSLRVVKSLILPYNEQFFGPGTRLTVL.

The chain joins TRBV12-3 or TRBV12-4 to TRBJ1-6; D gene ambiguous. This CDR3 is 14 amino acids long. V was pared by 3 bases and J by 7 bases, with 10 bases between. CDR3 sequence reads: CASSFRRLNSPLHF. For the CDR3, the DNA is TGTGCCAGCAGTTTCCGTAGACTAAATTCACCCCTCCACTTT.